This T cell receptor (beta chain) was observed in a study of CD8 T cells in ankylosing spondylitis. Notes on the study in general: Ankylosing spondylitis blood appeared to carry a characteristic TCR beta motif of fewer than 10 highly homologous variants. Prior work had noted some motif variants in reactive arthritis blood and synovial fluid. The study looked at matched synovial fluid samples from ankylosing spondylitis patients. Disease-linked clones were reported to be significantly enriched there.

This clonotype was counted many times. What it binds is not known. Preparation of TCR beta libraries was done by quantitative 5'-RACE with molecular barcodes. A single record per CDR3 protein comes from TCRdb applying MiXCR to the 5' RACE reads. The table has about 130,000 distinct CDR3 sequences, approximately 7.3% seen once; the top ten hold around 11%. Germline assignment: CDR1 DFQATT and CDR2 SNEGSKA (reference sequence). J gave up 2 bases and V 3 bases, and 15 bases lay outside the gene matches. The CDR3 runs to 20 residues. The V call is TRBV20-1, the J call TRBJ2-3; 15 positions match TRBD2. The sequence was obtained from a female donor with ankylosing spondylitis or in good health (not recorded which). Material: blood, either unsorted or a sorted T cell fraction (not recorded which). CDR3: CSASLRRTSGGAFNTDTQYF. In DNA form, the CDR3 reads TGCAGTGCTAGTCTCCGAAGGACTAGCGGGGGGGCCTTTAACACAGATACGCAGTATTTT.